This entry concerns a single T cell receptor (beta chain). Its antigen is still unknown. This record comes from a study of OX40 agonist ivuxolimab in advanced cancers. Across the study: Six ivuxolimab dose levels, 0.01 to 10 mg/kg, were given intravenously every 2 weeks.

Generated by immunoSEQ multiplex PCR, the TCRdb table keeps only in-frame clones and is missing some. The sample holds roughly 80,000 clones, approximately 90% seen once. Study-wide points: Some of the lowest clonal expansion was seen in partial responders at 0.1-3.0 mg/kg. Doses of 0.1 to 3.0 mg/kg were accompanied by clonal expansion of CD4+ and CD8+ blood T cells by week 6. Some nonresponders also had low normalized T-cell clonal expansion.

Germline loops: CDR1 LGHNA, CDR2 YSLEER. Trimming left V 0 bases short and J 3 bases short, with 15 bases between. The CDR3 consists of 17 residues. The sequence was collected from an adult with an advanced solid tumor such as melanoma, head and neck, liver or kidney cancer. This chain connects TRBV4-3 to TRBJ2-4; D assignment may be TRBD1 or TRBD2 (6 bases each). Source: CD4+ or CD8+ T cells sorted from blood, taken in a trial of the OX40 agonist ivuxolimab. The CDR3 protein is CASSQDSGGRGKNIQYF. CDR3 coding DNA: TGCGCCAGCAGCCAAGACTCCGGGGGCAGGGGCAAAAACATTCAGTACTTC.